A single sample gave rise to the 18 T cell receptor beta chains below, sequenced in a study of shared clonotypes between healthy human individuals. Libraries were prepared by immunoSEQ multiplex PCR; TCRdb keeps only in-frame clonotypes and omits some of them. The sample has some 240,000 clones; 65% to 70% are singletons. The sample taken for sequencing was memory CD4+ T cells sorted from blood. Subset specified: CD45RA-negative fraction. The receptors were gathered from a man aged 30 to 39 in good health.

The table lists this clone with a few counts. The CDR3 spells CASSRTDHEQYF. The CDR3 DNA reads TGTGCCAGTAGTAGGACGGATCACGAGCAGTACTTC. The chain uses TRBV2 and TRBJ2-7; no clear D. The CDR3 runs to 12 residues. CDR1 is SNHLY and CDR2 is FYNNEI in the germline V gene. V was cut by 9 bases and J by 5 bases, with 14 bases left in between. Based on the CDR3 plus reference TRBV2 and TRBJ2-7, the full variable domain is EPEVTQTPSHQVTQMGQEVILRCVPISNHLYFYWYRQILGQKVEFLVSFYNNEISEKSEIFDDQFSVERPDGSNFTLKIRSTKLEDSAMYFCASSRTDHEQYFGPGTRLTVT.

The sample holds a few counts of this clone. The chain joins TRBV11-2 to TRBJ2-6, with 8 bases that match TRBD1. V was clipped by 2 bases and J by 2 bases; unmatched bases: 11. The length of the CDR3 is 19 residues. Per the germline V gene, CDR1 is SGHAT and CDR2 is FQNNGV. The CDR3 nucleotides are TGTGCCAGCAGCTTACCACCTACAGCCAGGGGGCCTGGGGCCAACGTCCTGACTTTC. It codes for CASSLPPTARGPGANVLTF.

The rearrangement joins TRBV27 to TRBJ2-7; D gene unclear. The length of the CDR3 is 13 residues. Germline V gives CDR1 MNHEY, CDR2 SMNVEV (reference sequence). The V end was cut by 6 bases, the J end by 2 bases, with 11 bases between. The CDR3 sequence: CASRRSSAYEQYF. The CDR3 DNA sequence: TGTGCCAGCAGGCGGAGTTCGGCCTACGAGCAGTACTTC.

This clone was recorded a few times. V is TRBV29-1 and J is TRBJ2-7; 11 bases agree with TRBD1. J gave up 4 bases and V 5 bases, and 4 bases lay outside the gene matches. This CDR3 spans 13 amino acids. The germline V gene has CDR1 SQVTM and CDR2 ANQGSEA. CDR3 sequence reads: CSVSGTGGYEQYF. The CDR3 DNA sequence: TGCAGCGTTTCCGGGACAGGGGGATACGAGCAGTACTTC.

The chain joins TRBV2 to TRBJ2-5; 10 bases fit TRBD1. This CDR3 contains 18 residues. V shed 8 bases, J shed 10 bases, and the junction held 25 bases outside the gene matches. Germline V gene sequence: CDR1 SNHLY, CDR2 FYNNEI. Here the CDR3 reads CASLETLTGTGAALDQYF. The DNA of the CDR3 is TGTGCCAGCCTCGAAACCTTGACCGGGACAGGGGCCGCGCTTGACCAGTACTTC.

V and J are TRBV6-1 and TRBJ1-1; D uncertain. The CDR3 runs 14 residues. V lost 4 bases and J 1 base, leaving 10 bases between the germline ends. CDR1 MNHNS and CDR2 SASEGT come from the germline V gene. As DNA, the CDR3 is TGTGCCAGCAGTGTTAGGTCCCAGAACACTGAAGCTTTCTTT. Encoded protein: CASSVRSQNTEAFF.

The chain links TRBV5-5 to TRBJ2-1; 7 nucleotides line up with TRBD1. Germline V gene sequence: CDR1 SGHKS, CDR2 YYEKEE (reference sequence). The CDR3 length is 14 residues. Germline trimming cut 2 bases from V and 2 bases from J; bases unmatched to any gene: 1. CDR3 sequence: CASSLTGAYNEQFF. In DNA form, the CDR3 reads TGTGCCAGCAGCTTAACAGGGGCCTACAATGAGCAGTTCTTC.

This clone was found a few times. This chain links TRBV10-2 with TRBJ2-4; tentatively, D is TRBD1 (5 bases). CDR3 length: 15 amino acids. Trimming removed 3 bases from V and 10 bases from J, with 19 bases in between. Germline values: CDR1 WSHSY, CDR2 SAAADI. For the CDR3, the DNA is TGCGCCAGCAGTGAAGGGGCGTCCTATATTAGGATTCAGTACTTC. This translates into CASSEGASYIRIQYF.

The CDR3 region is CSVEQEIGTRQYF. In DNA form, the CDR3 reads TGCAGCGTTGAACAGGAAATCGGGACTAGGCAGTACTTC. This chain connects TRBV29-1 to TRBJ2-7, with 8 nucleotides matching TRBD2. V shed 2 bases, J shed 9 bases, and the junction held 9 bases outside the gene matches. There are 13 residues in the CDR3. The germline V gene encodes CDR1 SQVTM and CDR2 ANQGSEA.

This clone was picked up one time. The rearrangement joins TRBV18 to TRBJ1-1; D gene uncertain. Trimming took off 3 bases at V and 7 bases at J, with 12 bases between the two ends. Germline V gene sequence: CDR1 KGHSH, CDR2 LQKENI. This CDR3 is built from 13 residues. CDR3 sequence: CASSPTREREAFF. CDR3 bases: TGTGCCAGCTCACCGACCCGGGAGCGTGAAGCTTTCTTT.

CDR3 bases: TGTGCCAGCTCACCCGTGGGTTTCGATCAGCCCCAGCATTTT. Protein: CASSPVGFDQPQHF. The gene calls are TRBV6-1 and TRBJ1-5; D is unclear. This CDR3 region has 14 residues. The ends were cut back, 8 bases at V and 5 bases at J, with 16 bases in the middle. Looked up from germline, CDR1 is MNHNS and CDR2 is SASEGT.

This clone was counted between two and nine times. The chain couples TRBV10-1 to TRBJ2-5; D might be TRBD2 (6 bases). CDR3 size: 16 residues. Trimming took off 0 bases at V and 2 bases at J, with 13 bases between the two ends. Germline CDR1 WNHNN, CDR2 SYGVQD (reference sequence). CDR3 region: CASSESSGSGQETQYF. As DNA, the CDR3 is TGCGCCAGCAGTGAGTCCTCCGGGAGTGGGCAAGAGACCCAGTACTTC.

The rearrangement joins TRBV5-5 to TRBJ1-1; 9 bases match TRBD1. This CDR3 spans 16 amino acids. With 2 bases clipped from V and 0 bases from J, the junction kept 5 bases outside the gene matches. The V gene's germline CDR1 is SGHKS and CDR2 YYEKEE (reference sequence). CDR3 loop: CASSFRQGVMNTEAFF. The CDR3 DNA is TGTGCCAGCAGCTTCCGACAGGGGGTAATGAACACTGAAGCTTTCTTT.

Only a few counts were recorded for this clone. This sequence joins TRBV5-5 and TRBJ2-1; D remains ambiguous. The germline V and J ends were trimmed by 4 bases and 0 bases, with 8 bases remaining between them. The CDR3 runs 14 residues. CDR1 SGHKS and CDR2 YYEKEE come from the germline V gene (reference sequence). CDR3 nucleotide sequence: TGTGCCAGCAGCAGCCTAAGCTCCTACAATGAGCAGTTCTTC. Translation gives CASSSLSSYNEQFF.

This clone was detected a few times. This chain connects TRBV6-1 to TRBJ2-1; D possibly matches TRBD1 or TRBD2 (5 bases each). Trimming cost V 5 bases and J 6 bases, with 8 bases left between them. The CDR3 consists of 12 residues. Germline CDR1 is MNHNS and CDR2 is SASEGT. The CDR3 loop reads CASSRDANEQFF. The DNA of the CDR3 is TGTGCCAGCAGTCGGGACGCCAATGAGCAGTTCTTC.

This clone was seen more than once but under ten times. The V gene is TRBV28, the J gene TRBJ2-1; the D gene could be TRBD1 or TRBD2 (7 bases each). Germline CDR1 is MDHEN and CDR2 is SYDVKM. V lost 1 base and J 12 bases, leaving 13 bases between the germline ends. The CDR3 has 13 residues. Here the CDR3 reads CASSLLGGGGQFF. The CDR3 DNA follows: TGTGCCAGCAGTTTATTGGGAGGGGGCGGGCAGTTCTTC.

The chain links TRBV5-6 to TRBJ1-5; D gene ambiguous. Germline assignment: CDR1 SGHDT and CDR2 YYEEEE. This CDR3 contains 16 residues. Trimming removed 1 base at V and 2 bases at J, with 13 bases between. The CDR3 here is CASSLLGNQGNQPQHF. The CDR3 DNA follows: TGTGCCAGCAGCTTGCTGGGGAATCAGGGCAATCAGCCCCAGCATTTT. The whole variable domain, remainder taken from reference TRBV5-6 and TRBJ1-5, is DAGVTQSPTHLIKTRGQQVTLRCSPKSGHDTVSWYQQALGQGPQFIFQYYEEEERQRGNFPDRFSGHQFPNYSSELNVNALLLGDSALYLCASSLLGNQGNQPQHFGDGTRLSIL.

This clone was found a few times. The chain recombines TRBV29-1 with TRBJ2-2; a possible D gene is TRBD1 (5 bases). Germline V CDR1 and CDR2: SQVTM, ANQGSEA. CDR3 size: 13 residues. V was shortened by 6 bases and J by 4 bases, with 12 bases between the two germline ends. CDR3: CSVRQGGTGELFF. The DNA for the CDR3 is TGCAGCGTACGGCAGGGCGGCACCGGGGAGCTGTTTTTT.